This is a list of T cell receptor beta chains from one sample in a study of PD-1 blockade in classical Hodgkin lymphoma. Clones were sequenced by immunoSEQ multiplex PCR, and TCRdb holds only the in-frame ones, with some missing. The sample shows roughly 100,000 clones, roughly nine tenths of them seen only once. This material consisted of peripheral blood mononuclear cells (PBMCs), taken before the fourth cycle of nivolumab. These receptors were taken from a human donor with classical Hodgkin lymphoma. CDR3s include the opening cysteine and the closing phenylalanine or tryptophan. A D gene is named only where the DNA matches it firmly. Expanded clones are given a class, and other clones once, few, many or no size at all.

>NA|TRBV28|NA|TRBJ1-5
TGTGCCAGCAGCCAGGGTGGAAGCAATCAGCCCCAGCATTTT
CASSQGGSNQPQHF
>NA|TRBV7-9|TRBD1|TRBJ1-4
TGTGCCAGCAGCCCACCCGGACAGGGTGGGGAAAAACTGTTTTTT
CASSPPGQGGEKLFF
>NA|TRBV19|NA|TRBJ2-2
TGTGCCAGTAGTAGAGACAGGACCGGGGAGCTGTTTTTT
CASSRDRTGELFF
>NA|TRBV6-5|NA|TRBJ1-2
TGTGCCAGCAGTCCCCACCCCGGGGGCGACGGCTACACCTTC
CASSPHPGGDGYTF
>NA|TRBV6-6|TRBD1|TRBJ1-4
TGTGCCAGCTGCGACAGGGGGAATCAAAAACTGTTTTTT
CASCDRGNQKLFF
>NA|TRBV5-7|TRBD1|TRBJ2-4
TGTGCCAGCAGCTTGGGTTCAGGGGGCCTAGCCAAAAACATTCAGTACTTC
CASSLGSGGLAKNIQYF
>NA|TRBV15|TRBD1|TRBJ2-7
TGTGCCACCAGCAGAGATCGACAGGGTTCCATCCTCTCCTACGAGCAGTACTTC
CATSRDRQGSILSYEQYF
>NA|TRBV7-2|NA|TRBJ2-1
TGTGCCAGCAGCAGTCAGGGGGGAGGGCCGGGAGAGCAGTTCTTC
CASSSQGGGPGEQFF
>NA|TRBV4-3|NA|TRBJ2-3
TGCGCCAGCAGCCAGGAGACCTTGGGACTTCAAGGGGCAGATACGCAGTATTTT
CASSQETLGLQGADTQYF
>NA|TRBV9|NA|TRBJ2-3
TGTGCCAGCAGCGACAGGACCAACACAGATACGCAGTATTTT
CASSDRTNTDTQYF
>NA|TRBV27|TRBD1|TRBJ1-1
TGTGCCAGCAGTCCAAGACAGGGGGCCTCCAAAGCTTTCTTT
CASSPRQGASKAFF
>NA|TRBV10-3|NA|TRBJ1-2
TGTGCCATCAGTGAGCCACTGACCGAAAACTATGGCTACACCTTC
CAISEPLTENYGYTF
>NA|TRBV13|NA|TRBJ2-7
TGTGCCAGCCATGAGGGCCAGCGGTCCGCCTCCTACGAGCAGTACTTC
CASHEGQRSASYEQYF
>NA|TRBV5-4|NA|TRBJ2-5
TGTGCCAGCAGCTTGGTTGGGCGCAGACAACGGGAGACCCAGTACTTC
CASSLVGRRQRETQYF
>NA|TRBV30|NA|TRBJ2-1
TGTGCCTGGGCACAGGGTGGTGGATACTATGAGCAGTTCTTC
CAWAQGGGYYEQFF
>NA|TRBV28|NA|TRBJ2-7
TGTGCCAGCAGTTTATCCAGGGTCTCGTACGAGCAGTACTTC
CASSLSRVSYEQYF
>NA|TRBV30|NA|TRBJ2-5
TGTGCCTGGAGTGTAGTTCCGGAGACCCAGTACTTC
CAWSVVPETQYF
>NA|TRBV7-9|NA|TRBJ1-2
TGTGCCAGCAGCGCCCCGGGGCAGCGCGGGACTGGCTACACCTTC
CASSAPGQRGTGYTF
>NA|TRBV10-1|NA|TRBJ2-7
TGCGCCAGCAGTGAGTCCGGGTCAGTGTTGTACTTC
CASSESGSVLYF
>NA|TRBV6-4|TRBD2|TRBJ2-1
TGTGCCAGCAGTTCGGGACTAGCGGGAGTCAATGAGCAGTTCTTC
CASSSGLAGVNEQFF
>NA|TRBV10-2|NA|TRBJ2-7
TGCGCCAGCAGTGAGTCGTACAGGGAGGGCTACGAGCAGTACTTC
CASSESYREGYEQYF
>NA|TRBV7-9|NA|TRBJ1-3
TGTGCCAGCAGCTTAGTGGCTGGAAACACCATATATTTT
CASSLVAGNTIYF
>NA|TRBV27|NA|TRBJ1-1
TGTGCCAGCACTCCGCGGCGGGAGGACCCCAGAGCTTTCTTT
CASTPRREDPRAFF
>NA|TRBV5-1|TRBD2|TRBJ2-2
TGCGCCAGCAGCTTGAAGGGGTTAGCGGGAGTTGGGGAGCTGTTTTTT
CASSLKGLAGVGELFF
>NA|TRBV19|TRBD1|TRBJ1-3
TGTGCCAGTAGTCGGCAGGGGGCTGGTGGAAACACCATATATTTT
CASSRQGAGGNTIYF
>NA|TRBV18|TRBD2|TRBJ2-7
TGTGCCAGCTCATCAAATTTGGGACTAGTCTGGGCCGAGCAGTACTTC
CASSSNLGLVWAEQYF
>few|TRBV2|TRBD2|TRBJ2-1
TGTGCCAGCAGTAACCTAGCGGGAGTCGCTAGTGAGCAGTTCTTC
CASSNLAGVASEQFF
>NA|TRBV19|NA|TRBJ2-6
TGTGCCAGTAGTATAGTAGGTACTGGGGCCAACGTCCTGACTTTC
CASSIVGTGANVLTF
>NA|TRBV4-2|NA|TRBJ2-7
TGTGCCAGCAGCCAGGCCGGGGAGGGGGGAGCTTACGAGCAGTACTTC
CASSQAGEGGAYEQYF
>NA|TRBV30|NA|TRBJ1-1
TGTGCCTGGAATAGGGGCTTCCCAAAGGGCACTGAAGCTTTCTTT
CAWNRGFPKGTEAFF
>NA|TRBV14|TRBD1|TRBJ1-1
TGTGCCAGCAGCCGTCAATACAGGGGTATGAACACTGAAGCTTTCTTT
CASSRQYRGMNTEAFF
>NA|TRBV14|NA|TRBJ1-3
TGTGCCAGCAGCCAAGGTCAATTCTCTGGAAACACCATATATTTT
CASSQGQFSGNTIYF
>NA|TRBV7-8|NA|TRBJ2-6
TGTGCCAGCAGCTTAGGGGGAGCCAACGTCCTGACTTTC
CASSLGGANVLTF
>NA|TRBV18|NA|TRBJ2-1
TGTGCCACCCACCCCCGGGGTCGAGAGGGCTACAATGAGCAGTTCTTC
CATHPRGREGYNEQFF
>NA|TRBV30|TRBD2|TRBJ2-7
TGTGCCTGCCGTCCCGGGACTAGCGGGAGGTTAGGGCAGTACTTC
CACRPGTSGRLGQYF
>NA|TRBV6-1|NA|TRBJ1-4
TGTGCCAGCAGTCGACAGCCTGCAAATGAAAAACTGTTTTTT
CASSRQPANEKLFF
>once|TRBV10-2|TRBD1|TRBJ1-3
TGCGCCACCGGCGGGGGTATCGCGAACAGGGGGCCTGGAAACACCATATATTTT
CATGGGIANRGPGNTIYF
>once|TRBV5-1|NA|TRBJ2-3
TGCGCCAGCAGCTTACCGACTAGCACAGATACGCAGTATTTT
CASSLPTSTDTQYF
>NA|TRBV5-1|NA|TRBJ1-1
TGCGCCAGCAGTTTTGGGGGGCGAGTTACTGAAGCTTTCTTT
CASSFGGRVTEAFF
>NA|TRBV7-2|NA|TRBJ2-5
TGTGCCAGCAGCTTCTATTCGGGGGCCGGGGAGACCCAGTACTTC
CASSFYSGAGETQYF
>NA|TRBV5-4|NA|TRBJ1-5
TGTGCCAGCAGCCTTGTCCCGGGAGGCAATCAGCCCCAGCATTTT
CASSLVPGGNQPQHF
>NA|TRBV29-1|TRBD1|TRBJ2-3
TGCAGCGTTGAAGACGGCAGGGGGCCTAGCACAGATACGCAGTATTTT
CSVEDGRGPSTDTQYF
>NA|TRBV6-6|TRBD1|TRBJ2-3
TGTGCCAGCAGTTCCCCGGGACAGGGGTATACAGATACGCAGTATTTT
CASSSPGQGYTDTQYF
>NA|TRBV30|NA|TRBJ1-2
TGTGCCTGCTGCGGCTTGGGTGGCTACACCTTC
CACCGLGGYTF
>NA|TRBV15|NA|TRBJ2-1
TGTGCCACCAGCAGATCCGGGTCCCTTGCTTGGCAGTTCTTC
CATSRSGSLAWQFF
>NA|TRBV5-1|NA|TRBJ2-7
TGCGCCAGCAGTCCGGGACTCCCTGTTTCCGCCTACGAGCAGTACTTC
CASSPGLPVSAYEQYF
>NA|TRBV13|NA|TRBJ2-1
TGTGCCAGCAGCTTAGAGGGCGGCAGCTCCTACAATGAGCAGTTCTTC
CASSLEGGSSYNEQFF